By sample fraction, the clone carrying this TCR beta chain is medium-sized. As yet, its antigen is unknown. Germline V gives CDR1 SGHVS, CDR2 FNYEAQ. CDR3 length: 16 amino acids. The V gene lost 1 base and the J gene lost 7 bases, with 17 bases spanning the gap. The data derive from a study of immune heterogeneity within non-small cell lung tumors. Study-wide background: Several squamous cell carcinomas, around 10 non-squamous carcinomas and 1 not otherwise specified made up the tumors.

Genomic DNA from bulk tumor acted as the template, and roughly 0.55 ug was loaded per sample. Doctors removed several biopsies from each primary tumor during surgery, keeping them far apart. Untreated, newly diagnosed non-small cell lung cancer patients underwent curative surgery. The study, taken as a whole, reports: High-frequency clones unique to single sites coexisted with identical dominant CDR3 beta clonotypes that recurred across tumor sites within a patient.

Multiplex PCR amplified TCR beta CDR3 with 32 V and 13 J primers. In TCRdb, the multiplex PCR reads were re-called with MiXCR into one record per CDR3 protein. Of some 3,300 distinct CDR3 sequences detected, 27% appear once; the ten largest clones hold around 9.3%. The sequence came from a man in his fifties or sixties with non-small cell lung cancer. The chain has TRBV7-6 and TRBJ2-1; weak D call: TRBD2 (7 bases). The specimen was lung tumor tissue. The CDR3 DNA follows: TGTGCCAGCAGCTTAGGTGCGGGGGCGCGTTGGAATGAGCAGTTCTTC. It yields the protein CASSLGAGARWNEQFF.